This T cell receptor beta chain was identified during a study of T cells in narcolepsy. Across the study: Enrolled donors included narcolepsy type 1 or type 2 patients and healthy controls.

Whole-study results and caveats: Same-patient CSF and blood CD4+ T cell clonotypes included HCRT-specific and TRIB2-specific autoreactive ones.

V was pared by 2 bases and J by 2 bases, with 5 bases of the junction left unmatched. Germline V gene data show CDR1 as SQVTM and CDR2 as ANQGSEA. The CDR3 spans 15 residues. Only in-frame clones appear in the TCRdb table, and some are missing; sequencing was by immunoSEQ multiplex PCR. The table has 25,000 to 35,000 clones, approximately 85% seen once; the top ten hold over 5%. Notes on this clone: Its antigen is as yet unknown.

This sequence originates from a human donor in good health. The sequencing input was memory (CD45RA-) CD4+ T cells from blood. This chain uses TRBV29-1 with TRBJ2-7, with TRBD2 matching 11 bases. CDR3 coding DNA: TGCAGCGTTGAAACTAGCGGGAGCGGTACCTACGAGCAGTACTTC. Protein product: CSVETSGSGTYEQYF.